The next 2 T cell receptor beta chains were all read from a single sample in a study of response to subunit inactivated influenza vaccine. TCRdb recomputed calls from the RT-PCR reads with MiXCR, one row per CDR3 protein. This sample yields roughly 520,000 distinct CDR3 sequences, of which over 25% are seen a single time; less than 2.5% belongs to the top ten. This sample comprised CD4+ T cells sorted from PBMCs, obtained roughly 5 days after vaccination. Receptors were obtained from a man aged 45-65 years who received an inactivated influenza vaccine.

DNA for the CDR3: TGTGCCAGCAGGGGGACTAGCGGGAGTATGTATGAGCAGTTCTTC. It encodes CASRGTSGSMYEQFF. The J gene is TRBJ2-1, the V gene TRBV12-3 or TRBV12-4, with 14 bases fitting TRBD2. The CDR3 length is 15 residues. V shed 6 bases, J shed 8 bases, and the junction held 6 bases outside the gene matches.

The chain uses TRBV5-1 and TRBJ2-7; 10 bases map to TRBD1. With V trimmed by 4 bases and J by 5 bases, 6 bases remained unmatched. CDR1 and CDR2 (germline): SGHRS, YFSETQ. The CDR3 loop spans 14 amino acids. Here the CDR3 reads CASSAGTGVDEQYF. For the CDR3, the DNA is TGCGCCAGCAGCGCCGGGACAGGGGTCGACGAGCAGTACTTC.